The rows below give T cell receptor beta chains drawn from one sample of a study of siplizumab effects on memory and regulatory T cells. Some clones are missing from TCRdb's copy, which holds only in-frame ones; the method was immunoSEQ multiplex PCR. The repertoire holds over 100,000 clones, with over 85% as singletons. The sequencing sample was made of non-Treg CD4+ T cells sorted from blood. The receptors here all came from a human donor in good health. Each CDR3 is given with its conserved first and last residue. Each record gives: V gene, D gene, CDR3 protein. D genes are given only for firm matches.

v_gene: TRBV28
d_gene: TRBD1
CDR3aa: CASSPGTGKYGYTF

v_gene: TRBV5-1
d_gene: -
CDR3aa: CASSNGVNTEAFF

v_gene: TRBV9
d_gene: TRBD1
CDR3aa: CASSVGQGNEQFF

v_gene: TRBV7-9
d_gene: -
CDR3aa: CASSSTVNTEAFF

v_gene: TRBV6-5
d_gene: -
CDR3aa: CASSYSRNSNQPQHF

v_gene: TRBV2
d_gene: TRBD1
CDR3aa: CASSVLDRGAFF

v_gene: TRBV9
d_gene: TRBD2
CDR3aa: CASSVVAGGPSGQFF

v_gene: TRBV6-1
d_gene: -
CDR3aa: CASREQGLSNQPQHF

v_gene: TRBV5-4
d_gene: TRBD2
CDR3aa: CASSSGLARQETQYF

v_gene: TRBV4-1
d_gene: -
CDR3aa: CASSQDRGETQYF

v_gene: TRBV28
d_gene: -
CDR3aa: CASSSNYYEQYF

v_gene: TRBV5-1
d_gene: TRBD1
CDR3aa: CASSNNPPGQGYEQYF

v_gene: TRBV28
d_gene: TRBD1
CDR3aa: CASSAGTGRSPLHF

v_gene: TRBV10-1
d_gene: -
CDR3aa: CASSDWQGAEQFF

v_gene: TRBV5-1
d_gene: -
CDR3aa: CASSLVSGQETQYF

v_gene: TRBV18
d_gene: -
CDR3aa: CASSPRGAGYTF

v_gene: TRBV5-4
d_gene: TRBD1
CDR3aa: CASSSGQSYEQYF

v_gene: TRBV11-2
d_gene: -
CDR3aa: CASSTVKGRIGQPQHF

v_gene: TRBV10-3
d_gene: -
CDR3aa: CAISDGFFPGEKLFF

v_gene: TRBV11-2
d_gene: -
CDR3aa: CASSLDPGYEQYF

v_gene: TRBV11-3
d_gene: -
CDR3aa: CASTPESSGTDTQYF

v_gene: TRBV27
d_gene: TRBD2
CDR3aa: CASSLSGGPPYEQYF